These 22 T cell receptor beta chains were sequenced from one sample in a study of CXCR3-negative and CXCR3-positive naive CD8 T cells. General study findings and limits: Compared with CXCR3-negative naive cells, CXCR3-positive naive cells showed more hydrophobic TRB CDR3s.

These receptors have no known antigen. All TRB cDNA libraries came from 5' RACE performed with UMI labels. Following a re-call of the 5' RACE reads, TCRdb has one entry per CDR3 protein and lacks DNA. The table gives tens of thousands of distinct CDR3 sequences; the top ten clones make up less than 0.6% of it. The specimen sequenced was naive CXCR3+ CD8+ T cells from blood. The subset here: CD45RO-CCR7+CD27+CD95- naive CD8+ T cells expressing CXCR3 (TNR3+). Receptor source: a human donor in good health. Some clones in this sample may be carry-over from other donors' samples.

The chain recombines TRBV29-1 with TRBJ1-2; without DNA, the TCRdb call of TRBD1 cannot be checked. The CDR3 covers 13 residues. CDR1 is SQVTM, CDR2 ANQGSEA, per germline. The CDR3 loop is CSVGTDLDYGYTF. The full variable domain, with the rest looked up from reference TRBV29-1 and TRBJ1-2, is SAVISQKPSRDICQRGTSLTIQCQVDSQVTMMFWYRQQPGQSLTLIATANQGSEATYESGFVIDKFPISRPNLTFSTLTVSNMSPEDSSIYLCSVGTDLDYGYTFGSGTRLTVV.

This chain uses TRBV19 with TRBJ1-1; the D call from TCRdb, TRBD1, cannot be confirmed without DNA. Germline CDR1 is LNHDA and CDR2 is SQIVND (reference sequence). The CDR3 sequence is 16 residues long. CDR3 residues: CASTIEAGVLNTEAFF.

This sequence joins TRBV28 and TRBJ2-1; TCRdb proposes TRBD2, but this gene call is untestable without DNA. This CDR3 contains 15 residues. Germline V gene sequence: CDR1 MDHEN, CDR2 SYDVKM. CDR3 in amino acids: CASSFETSGHNEQFF. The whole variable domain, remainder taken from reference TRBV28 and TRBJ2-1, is DVKVTQSSRYLVKRTGEKVFLECVQDMDHENMFWYRQDPGLGLRLIYFSYDVKMKEKGDIPEGYSVSREKKERFSLILESASTNQTSMYLCASSFETSGHNEQFFGPGTRLTVL.

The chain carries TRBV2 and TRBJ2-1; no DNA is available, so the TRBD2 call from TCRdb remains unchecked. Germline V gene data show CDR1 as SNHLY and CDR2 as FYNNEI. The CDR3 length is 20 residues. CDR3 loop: CASSEEGGVGLAGGPLEQFF.

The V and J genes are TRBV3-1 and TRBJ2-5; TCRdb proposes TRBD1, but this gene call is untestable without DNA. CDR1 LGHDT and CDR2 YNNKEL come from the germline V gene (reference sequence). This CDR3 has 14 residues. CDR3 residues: CASSLRELQETQYF.

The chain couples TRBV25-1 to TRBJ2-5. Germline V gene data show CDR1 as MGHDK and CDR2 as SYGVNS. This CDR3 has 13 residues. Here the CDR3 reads CASSEWAGETQYF.

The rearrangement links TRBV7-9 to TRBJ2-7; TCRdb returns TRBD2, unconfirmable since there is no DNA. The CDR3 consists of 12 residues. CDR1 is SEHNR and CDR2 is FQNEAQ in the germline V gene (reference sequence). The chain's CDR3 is CASSREGYEQYF.

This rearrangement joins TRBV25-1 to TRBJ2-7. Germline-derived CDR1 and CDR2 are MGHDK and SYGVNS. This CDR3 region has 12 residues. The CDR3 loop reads CASSANGVGQYF.

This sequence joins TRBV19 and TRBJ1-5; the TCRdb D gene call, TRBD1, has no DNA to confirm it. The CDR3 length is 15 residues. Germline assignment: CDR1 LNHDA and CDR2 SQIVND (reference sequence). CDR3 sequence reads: CASSFTVGDNQPQHF.

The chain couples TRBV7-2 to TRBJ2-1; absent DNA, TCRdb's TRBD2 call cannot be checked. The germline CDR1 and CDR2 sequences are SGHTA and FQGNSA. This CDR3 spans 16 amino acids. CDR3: CASSTRGTSVGNEQFF.

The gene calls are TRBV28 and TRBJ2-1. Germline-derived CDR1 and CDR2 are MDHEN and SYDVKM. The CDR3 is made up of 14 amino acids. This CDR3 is CASTASGTYNEQFF.

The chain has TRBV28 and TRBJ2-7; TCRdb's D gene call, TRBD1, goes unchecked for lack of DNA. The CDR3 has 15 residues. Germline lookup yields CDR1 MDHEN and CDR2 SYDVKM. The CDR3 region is CASSLHRQRVNEQYF.

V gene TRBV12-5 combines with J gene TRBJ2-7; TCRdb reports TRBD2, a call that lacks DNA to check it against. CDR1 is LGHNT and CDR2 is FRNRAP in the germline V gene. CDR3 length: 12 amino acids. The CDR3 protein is CASGLAGNEQYF.

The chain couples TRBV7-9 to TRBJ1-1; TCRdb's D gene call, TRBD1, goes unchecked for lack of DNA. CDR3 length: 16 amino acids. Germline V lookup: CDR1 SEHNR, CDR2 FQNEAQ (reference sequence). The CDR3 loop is CASSSIRARTNTEAFF.

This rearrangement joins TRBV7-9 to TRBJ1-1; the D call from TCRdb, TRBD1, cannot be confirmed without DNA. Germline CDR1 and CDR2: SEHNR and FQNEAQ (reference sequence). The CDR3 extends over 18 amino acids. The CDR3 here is CASSLVEQGEDSNTEAFF.

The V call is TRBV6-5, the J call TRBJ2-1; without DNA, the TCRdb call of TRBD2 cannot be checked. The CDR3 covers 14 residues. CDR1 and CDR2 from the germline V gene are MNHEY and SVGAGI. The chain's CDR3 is CASSYSSQYNEQFF.

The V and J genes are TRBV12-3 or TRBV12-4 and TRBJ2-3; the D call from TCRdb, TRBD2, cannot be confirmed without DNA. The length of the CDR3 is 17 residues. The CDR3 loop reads CASSLTASRRDTDTQYF.

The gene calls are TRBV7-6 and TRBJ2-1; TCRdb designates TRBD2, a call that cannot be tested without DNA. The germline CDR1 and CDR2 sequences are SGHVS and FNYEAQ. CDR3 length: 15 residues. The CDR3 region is CASSLRGNLYNEQFF.

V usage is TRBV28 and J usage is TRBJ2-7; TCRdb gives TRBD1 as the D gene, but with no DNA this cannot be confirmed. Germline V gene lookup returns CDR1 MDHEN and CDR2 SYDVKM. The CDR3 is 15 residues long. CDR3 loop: CASSLTGTSSYEQYF.

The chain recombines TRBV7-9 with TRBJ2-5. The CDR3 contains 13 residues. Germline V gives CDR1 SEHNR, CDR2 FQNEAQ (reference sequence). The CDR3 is CASSLETEETQYF.

This CDR3 reads CASSLWTEDYEQYF. This sequence joins TRBV7-2 and TRBJ2-7; TCRdb's D gene call, TRBD1, goes unchecked for lack of DNA. Per the germline V gene, CDR1 is SGHTA and CDR2 is FQGNSA. The CDR3 length is 14 residues.

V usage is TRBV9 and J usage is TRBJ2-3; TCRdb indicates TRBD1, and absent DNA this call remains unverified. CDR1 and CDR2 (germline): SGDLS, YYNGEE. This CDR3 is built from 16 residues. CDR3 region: CASSPPSGVRADTQYF.